The 19 T cell receptor beta chains below all came from one sample that was sequenced in a study of vaccination effects on CD4 cells after COVID-19. Some clones are missing from TCRdb's copy, which holds only in-frame ones; the method was immunoSEQ multiplex PCR. The table includes tens of thousands of clones, roughly 70% detected once. Sequencing in the ViraFEST assay came after antigen-specific CD4+ T cells had been expanded with viral peptide pools, which were used to stimulate PBMC. Following culture for approximately ten days, CD4+ T cells were isolated. Among the vaccine recipients, none had a prior SARS-CoV-2 infection, and nucleocapsid antibodies were negative. Their recognized antigens are unknown. Sequencing was performed on CD4+ T cells from PBMCs cultured with HCoV-OC43 spike peptides, taken before COVID-19 vaccination. Subset noted: HCoV-OC43 spike overlapping peptide pool stimulation. All receptors come from a human donor who received a COVID-19 vaccine.

This clone was counted only a few times. The chain employs TRBV7-3 and TRBJ1-1; the D gene is possibly TRBD1 (5 bases). The V gene lost 1 base and the J gene lost 4 bases, with 10 bases spanning the gap. The germline V gene has CDR1 SGHTA and CDR2 FQGTGA. The CDR3 length is 14 residues. For the CDR3, the DNA is TGTGCCAGCAGCTTAAGGTTGCAGGGCACTGAAGCTTTCTTT. This translates into CASSLRLQGTEAFF.

This clone has only a few counts. The CDR3 DNA is TGCAGTGCTAGTCGGGGCGCTGGGGCCAACGTCCTGACTTTC. Translation gives CSASRGAGANVLTF. The chain joins TRBV20-1 to TRBJ2-6, with D perhaps matching TRBD1 or TRBD2 (5 bases each). V lost 3 bases to trimming and J lost 2 bases, with 8 bases between them. Germline V gives CDR1 DFQATT, CDR2 SNEGSKA (reference sequence). CDR3 length: 14 amino acids.

The chain recombines TRBV4-3 with TRBJ2-7; D gene unclear. The V gene's germline CDR1 is LGHNA and CDR2 YSLEER. V was shortened by 1 base and J by 4 bases, with 8 bases between the two germline ends. The CDR3 loop spans 13 amino acids. In DNA, the CDR3 is TGCGCCAGCAGCCAAGCTGTCCAATACGAGCAGTACTTC. It encodes CASSQAVQYEQYF.

This clone was recorded a few times. The chain couples TRBV27 to TRBJ1-3, with D possibly TRBD1 on 5 matching bases. CDR1 and CDR2 (germline): MNHEY, SMNVEV (reference sequence). CDR3 length equals 16 residues. V lost 2 bases to trimming and J lost 0 bases, with 11 bases between them. CDR3 residues: CASSLKGPHSGNTIYF. In DNA form, the CDR3 reads TGTGCCAGCAGTTTAAAGGGGCCTCACTCTGGAAACACCATATATTTT.

CDR3 residues: CASSKAGGNIQYF. DNA for the CDR3: TGTGCCAGCAGCAAAGCTGGGGGAAACATTCAGTACTTC. The chain is built from TRBV4-2 and TRBJ2-4; tentatively, D is TRBD1 or TRBD2 (5 bases each). Germline V gene sequence: CDR1 LGHNA, CDR2 YNFKEQ. CDR3 length equals 13 residues. The V end lost 5 bases, the J end lost 6 bases, and 11 bases lay between the germline ends.

The J gene is TRBJ2-5, the V gene TRBV4-2; D is unresolved. The germline gives CDR1 LGHNA, CDR2 YNFKEQ. The CDR3 has 15 amino acids. Trimming removed 3 bases at V and 2 bases at J, with 13 bases between. CDR3 amino acids: CASSHPRSTQETQYF. DNA for the CDR3: TGTGCCAGCAGCCACCCGCGTTCCACACAAGAGACCCAGTACTTC.

The CDR3 nucleotides are TGTGCCAGCAGGGGGGGCCGGGGTTTCACTGAAGCTTTCTTT. It translates to CASRGGRGFTEAFF. The V call is TRBV27, the J call TRBJ1-1, with D perhaps matching TRBD1 (6 bases). V dropped 6 bases and J dropped 4 bases, with 15 bases sitting between them. The CDR3 consists of 14 residues. Germline loops: CDR1 MNHEY, CDR2 SMNVEV (reference sequence).

The chain recombines TRBV9 with TRBJ1-5, with no clear D. Germline CDR1 reads SGDLS; CDR2 reads YYNGEE. V dropped 0 bases and J dropped 4 bases, with 5 bases sitting between them. This CDR3 comprises 13 residues. In nucleotides, the CDR3 is TGTGCCAGCAGCGTAGCGTTTAATCAGCCCCAGCATTTT. It yields the protein CASSVAFNQPQHF. The full variable domain, rest sourced from reference TRBV9 and TRBJ1-5, is DSGVTQTPKHLITATGQRVTLRCSPRSGDLSVYWYQQSLDQGLQFLIQYYNGEERAKGNILERFSAQQFPDLHSELNLSSLELGDSALYFCASSVAFNQPQHFGDGTRLSIL.

This clone has just one count. The rearrangement uses TRBV11-2 and TRBJ2-3; the D gene is possibly TRBD2 (6 bases). Trimming took off 2 bases at V and 0 bases at J, with 15 bases between the two ends. CDR1 SGHAT and CDR2 FQNNGV come from the germline V gene. The CDR3 has 17 amino acids. The CDR3 sequence: CASSLRRASVSTDTQYF. CDR3 coding DNA: TGTGCCAGCAGCTTACGTCGGGCTAGCGTGAGCACAGATACGCAGTATTTT.

This clone was seen a handful of times. The V and J genes are TRBV3-1 (or the pseudogene TRBV3-2) and TRBJ1-3; possibly TRBD1 for D (5 bases). CDR3 length equals 14 residues. From germline, CDR1 is LGHDT and CDR2 YNNKEL (reference sequence). Trimming removed 2 bases at V and 2 bases at J, with 7 bases between. CDR3: CASSQQGTGNTIYF. CDR3 sequence (DNA): TGTGCCAGCAGCCAACAGGGCACTGGAAACACCATATATTTT.

V is TRBV28 and J is TRBJ2-6; D is perhaps TRBD1 or TRBD2 (5 bases each). CDR1 is MDHEN and CDR2 is SYDVKM in the germline V gene. CDR3 size: 17 residues. V gave up 6 bases and J gave up 0 bases, with 15 bases separating them. DNA of the CDR3: TGTGCCAGCAGCCAACGGGGCAGGAGCTCTGGGGCCAACGTCCTGACTTTC. As protein: CASSQRGRSSGANVLTF.

The chain is built from TRBV4-1 and TRBJ2-7; D not certain. Trimming left V 1 base short and J 2 bases short, with 6 bases between. Germline lookup yields CDR1 MGHRA and CDR2 YSYEKL. This CDR3 is built from 13 residues. The CDR3 sequence is CASSQVDPYEQYF. The CDR3 DNA is TGCGCCAGCAGCCAAGTAGACCCCTACGAGCAGTACTTC.

This clone occurred a few times. The chain has TRBV7-2 and TRBJ1-6; TRBD1 matches at 10 bases. V shed 5 bases and J 9 bases; nucleotides not matched to a gene: 10. This CDR3 has 16 residues. CDR1 and CDR2 (germline): SGHTA, FQGNSA. CDR3 region: CASSPRTGGGGSPLHF. Here the CDR3 DNA reads TGTGCCAGCAGCCCTCGGACAGGGGGAGGAGGTTCACCCCTCCACTTT.

V usage is TRBV7-2 and J usage is TRBJ1-6, with D perhaps TRBD1 (6 bases). CDR3 length: 16 residues. Trimming removed 0 bases at V and 2 bases at J, with 8 bases between. Germline V gene lookup returns CDR1 SGHTA and CDR2 FQGNSA. The CDR3 DNA follows: TGTGCCAGCAGCTTAGCAGGGGGGACCTATAATTCACCCCTCCACTTT. This translates into CASSLAGGTYNSPLHF. The full variable domain, with the rest looked up from reference TRBV7-2 and TRBJ1-6, is GAGVSQSPSNKVTEKGKDVELRCDPISGHTALYWYRQSLGQGLEFLIYFQGNSAPDKSGLPSDRFSAERTGGSVSTLTIQRTQQEDSAVYLCASSLAGGTYNSPLHFGNGTRLTVT.

CDR3 in amino acids: CASREERGADTQYF. In DNA, the CDR3 is TGTGCCAGCAGGGAGGAGCGAGGGGCAGATACGCAGTATTTT. The chain combines TRBV27 with TRBJ2-3; D assignment may be TRBD1 or TRBD2 (5 bases each). Trimming took off 6 bases at V and 4 bases at J, with 14 bases between the two ends. The CDR3 runs 14 residues. Germline assignment: CDR1 MNHEY and CDR2 SMNVEV (reference sequence).

V gene TRBV5-6 combines with J gene TRBJ1-4; 7 nucleotides agree with TRBD1. V shed 4 bases, J shed 8 bases, and the junction held 5 bases outside the gene matches. CDR3 size: 13 residues. CDR1 and CDR2 from the germline V gene are SGHDT and YYEEEE. The CDR3 protein is CASSPGTEEKLFF. DNA of the CDR3: TGTGCCAGCAGCCCCGGGACAGAAGAAAAACTGTTTTTT.

There are a few counts of this clone. This sequence joins TRBV29-1 and TRBJ1-2; D is undetermined. The V and J ends lost 5 bases and 4 bases respectively, with 8 bases between them. Germline V gene data show CDR1 as SQVTM and CDR2 as ANQGSEA. The length of the CDR3 is 11 residues. The CDR3 region has the DNA TGCAGCGTTCTCTCCAGCTATGGCTACACCTTC. The encoded protein is CSVLSSYGYTF.

This clone has only a few counts. The chain carries TRBV4-2 and TRBJ2-7, with a tentative D call TRBD1 (5 bases). V was pared by 3 bases and J by 0 bases, with 15 bases between. The V gene's germline CDR1 is LGHNA and CDR2 YNFKEQ. The CDR3 length is 16 residues. CDR3 nucleotide sequence: TGTGCCAGCAGCCAGGAACAGGTGAGGAACTCCTACGAGCAGTACTTC. Amino acid sequence: CASSQEQVRNSYEQYF.

The chain carries TRBV19 and TRBJ1-1; D might be TRBD1 (6 bases). V was trimmed by 4 bases and J by 7 bases, leaving 13 bases between them. In germline, CDR1 is LNHDA, CDR2 SQIVND (reference sequence). The CDR3 has 13 amino acids. The CDR3, as DNA: TGTGCCAGTAGTACCCGGACAGCCCTTGAAGCTTTCTTT. This translates into CASSTRTALEAFF.